The 32 T cell receptor beta chains listed next were all sequenced from one sample in a study of Ad26.COV2.S vaccination and SARS-CoV-2 variants. Treatment described: some 19 received Ad26.COV2.S at low or high dose, single or two shots; about 5 received placebo; per-sample allocation not given. Vaccine and placebo recipients were sampled on day 63 after the first injection. Some clones are missing from TCRdb's copy, which holds only in-frame ones; the method was immunoSEQ multiplex PCR. The data show around 250,000 clones, around 87% seen once. Specimen: peripheral blood, collected in a trial of Ad26.COV2.S vaccine versus placebo. These TCRs come from a person between 18 and 59 years old who received the Ad26.COV2.S COVID-19 vaccine or a placebo.

The J gene is TRBJ2-1, the V gene TRBV12-3 or TRBV12-4, with D possibly being TRBD1 (5 bases). The CDR3 contains 12 residues. Between the trimmed V and J ends, which lost 6 bases and 6 bases, there was a span of 9 bases. The CDR3 sequence: CASRAGFNEQFF. The CDR3 region has the DNA TGTGCCAGCAGGGCAGGGTTCAATGAGCAGTTCTTC.

V gene TRBV5-6 combines with J gene TRBJ2-7, with 10 bases lining up with TRBD1. V was pared by 6 bases and J by 4 bases, with 7 bases of the junction left unmatched. CDR1 and CDR2 (germline): SGHDT, YYEEEE. This CDR3 is 14 amino acids long. The CDR3 spells CASTPTGGIYEQYF. The CDR3, as DNA: TGTGCCAGCACCCCGACAGGGGGCATTTACGAGCAGTACTTC.

The V call is TRBV19, the J call TRBJ1-5; D is ambiguous. V lost 0 bases, J lost 0 bases, and 6 bases lay in between. The CDR3 is 15 residues long. The germline V gene encodes CDR1 LNHDA and CDR2 SQIVND (reference sequence). The CDR3 DNA is TGTGCCAGTAGTATAGACAGCTATAGCAATCAGCCCCAGCATTTT. Protein sequence: CASSIDSYSNQPQHF.

This clone was counted a single time. V and J are TRBV7-2 and TRBJ1-4; 8 bases fit TRBD1. V shed 4 bases, J shed 3 bases, and the junction held 4 bases outside the gene matches. Germline V gene data show CDR1 as SGHTA and CDR2 as FQGNSA. The CDR3 consists of 15 residues. CDR3 sequence (DNA): TGTGCCAGCAGCTACGGGACAGGCTCTAATGAAAAACTGTTTTTT. Residues: CASSYGTGSNEKLFF.

V is TRBV4-1 and J is TRBJ1-3, with D hard to call. Between the trimmed V and J ends, which lost 1 base and 1 base, there was a span of 8 bases. Germline loops: CDR1 MGHRA, CDR2 YSYEKL. This CDR3 has 15 residues. This CDR3 reads CASSQVSGSGNTIYF. DNA of the CDR3: TGCGCCAGCAGCCAAGTCTCAGGTTCTGGAAACACCATATATTTT.

V is TRBV27 and J is TRBJ2-1; the match to TRBD2 covers 10 bases. Trimming removed 0 bases from V and 9 bases from J; junction bases left unmatched: 8. Germline CDR1 reads MNHEY; CDR2 reads SMNVEV (reference sequence). The CDR3 is 16 amino acids. The CDR3 here is CASSLSGLAGVGEQFF. The CDR3 DNA is TGTGCCAGCAGTTTATCGGGGCTAGCGGGAGTGGGTGAGCAGTTCTTC.

This clone was detected once. CDR3 region: CASSQEGRHYNSPLHF. The CDR3 region has the DNA TGTGCCAGCAGCCAAGAAGGACGCCACTATAATTCACCCCTCCACTTT. The chain has TRBV14 and TRBJ1-6; no clear D gene. Germline V gene sequence: CDR1 SGHDN, CDR2 FVKESK. The CDR3 extends over 16 amino acids. The V and J ends lost 0 bases and 3 bases respectively, with 9 bases between them. Full variable domain (remainder filled in from reference TRBV14 and TRBJ1-6): EAGVTQFPSHSVIEKGQTVTLRCDPISGHDNLYWYRRVMGKEIKFLLHFVKESKQDESGMPNNRFLAERTGGTYSTLKVQPAELEDSGVYFCASSQEGRHYNSPLHFGNGTRLTVT.

This clone was recorded a few times. This rearrangement joins TRBV7-6 to TRBJ1-2; D is possibly TRBD1 (5 bases). The ends were cut back, 2 bases at V and 2 bases at J, with 12 bases in the middle. Germline V lookup: CDR1 SGHVS, CDR2 FNYEAQ. This CDR3 has 15 residues. The CDR3, as DNA: TGTGCCAGCAGCTTAATCGCAGGGTTGAACTATGGCTACACCTTC. Translation gives CASSLIAGLNYGYTF.

The CDR3 is CASSLERISDEQYF. The CDR3 bases are TGCGCCAGCAGCTTGGAACGTATATCCGACGAGCAGTACTTC. The V call is TRBV5-1, the J call TRBJ2-7, with D unclear. Germline V gives CDR1 SGHRS, CDR2 YFSETQ. The germline V and J ends were trimmed by 0 bases and 5 bases, with 12 bases remaining between them. The CDR3 contains 14 residues.

This chain joins TRBV27 and TRBJ2-7; possibly TRBD1 for D (6 bases). The CDR3 is 14 amino acids. V gave up 3 bases and J gave up 1 base, with 10 bases separating them. Germline loops: CDR1 MNHEY, CDR2 SMNVEV (reference sequence). The CDR3 loop reads CASSLKDSSYEQYF. The CDR3, as DNA: TGTGCCAGCAGTTTGAAGGACAGTTCCTACGAGCAGTACTTC.

The V gene is TRBV7-4, the J gene TRBJ2-1, with 10 bases lining up with TRBD2. The CDR3 loop spans 17 amino acids. The germline CDR1 and CDR2 sequences are SGHVT and SQSDAQ. V shed 6 bases, J shed 1 base, and the junction held 9 bases outside the gene matches. The DNA of the CDR3 is TGTGCCAGCAGTATTACCAGCGGGAGGGCGTCCTACAATGAGCAGTTCTTC. Its translation: CASSITSGRASYNEQFF.

This rearrangement joins TRBV10-3 to TRBJ1-2; TRBD1 might be the D (5 bases). CDR3 size: 15 residues. Germline V lookup: CDR1 ENHRY, CDR2 SYGVKD. Trimming took off 3 bases at V and 3 bases at J, with 14 bases between the two ends. CDR3 amino acids: CAISDARDYDYGYTF. DNA of the CDR3: TGTGCCATCAGTGACGCCCGGGACTATGACTATGGCTACACCTTC.

This clone was counted between two and nine times. The rearrangement joins TRBV30 to TRBJ1-5; D is ambiguous. Looked up from germline, CDR1 is GTSNPN and CDR2 is SVGIG (reference sequence). The CDR3 has 14 residues. The ends were cut back, 2 bases at V and 2 bases at J, with 10 bases in the middle. This CDR3 is CAWSQSRGNQPQHF. CDR3 coding DNA: TGTGCCTGGAGTCAAAGTAGGGGCAATCAGCCCCAGCATTTT.

The rearrangement joins TRBV19 to TRBJ2-7, with TRBD2 matching over 10 bases. The CDR3 loop spans 16 amino acids. J was trimmed by 2 bases and V by 7 bases; bases with no gene match: 11. CDR1 and CDR2 (germline): LNHDA, SQIVND (reference sequence). The DNA of the CDR3 is TGTGCCAGTACTACTAGTGTAGCGGGAGGCACCTACGAGCAGTACTTC. This encodes CASTTSVAGGTYEQYF.

This sequence joins TRBV15 and TRBJ1-5; no clear D gene. V lost 0 bases, J lost 5 bases, and 11 bases lay in between. Germline lookup yields CDR1 LNHNV and CDR2 YYDKDF (reference sequence). There are 15 residues in the CDR3. This CDR3 reads CATSRDRTGDQPQHF. The CDR3 DNA is TGTGCCACCAGCAGAGATCGGACTGGGGATCAGCCCCAGCATTTT.

This chain connects TRBV11-3 to TRBJ2-2; D gene unclear. In germline, CDR1 is SGHNT, CDR2 YENEEA. V was trimmed by 0 bases and J by 2 bases, leaving 13 bases between them. The CDR3 consists of 17 residues. The CDR3 protein is CASSLDSSWGNTGELFF. The CDR3 coding sequence is TGTGCCAGCAGCTTAGACTCAAGTTGGGGAAACACCGGGGAGCTGTTTTTT.

J is TRBJ1-1 and V is TRBV6-1, with D unresolved. Between the trimmed V and J ends, which lost 2 bases and 3 bases, there was a span of 1 base. This CDR3 is 11 amino acids long. Germline V gene lookup returns CDR1 MNHNS and CDR2 SASEGT. This chain's CDR3 is CASSEYTEAFF. The DNA for the CDR3 is TGTGCCAGCAGTGAATACACTGAAGCTTTCTTT.

The CDR3 nucleotides read TGTGCCAGCAGCCAAGGGCTCAATGAGCAGTTCTTC. Its translation is CASSQGLNEQFF. V gene TRBV3-1 (or the pseudogene TRBV3-2) combines with J gene TRBJ2-1; no reliable D call. The CDR3 has 12 amino acids. Deletions cut 1 base from V and 6 bases from J, with 4 bases between. Germline CDR1 and CDR2: LGHDT and YNNKEL (reference sequence).

This chain links TRBV9 with TRBJ1-2, with a tentative D call TRBD1 (6 bases). This CDR3 has 14 amino acids. Germline V gene data show CDR1 as SGDLS and CDR2 as YYNGEE. Trimming took 5 bases from V and 6 from J, leaving 17 bases between them. CDR3 sequence reads: CASSPNTGYDGYTF. In DNA form, the CDR3 reads TGTGCCAGCAGTCCTAATACAGGGTATGATGGCTACACCTTC.

The chain joins TRBV2 to TRBJ2-7, with 9 nucleotides matching TRBD2. Unmatched junction bases numbered 10, after V lost 6 bases and J lost 4 bases. This CDR3 spans 15 amino acids. Germline V gene data show CDR1 as SNHLY and CDR2 as FYNNEI. The CDR3 here is CASSEDLAGWYEQYF. The CDR3, as DNA: TGTGCCAGCAGCGAGGATCTAGCGGGGTGGTACGAGCAGTACTTC.

V usage is TRBV2 and J usage is TRBJ2-2, with a tentative D call TRBD2 (5 bases). CDR3 length: 14 amino acids. Trimming left V 1 base short and J 13 bases short, with 16 bases between. CDR1 SNHLY and CDR2 FYNNEI come from the germline V gene. CDR3 nucleotides: TGTGCCAGCAGTGAAGGGCAGCCCTACGAGGGGCTGTTTTTT. This translates into CASSEGQPYEGLFF.

The V call is TRBV2, the J call TRBJ2-7, with TRBD2 identical over 10 bases. The CDR3 extends over 13 amino acids. Germline V gene lookup returns CDR1 SNHLY and CDR2 FYNNEI. V lost 6 bases to trimming and J lost 4 bases; unmatched junction nucleotides: 3. In DNA, the CDR3 is TGTGCCAGCAGGTTGACTAGCGGGTACGAGCAGTACTTC. It yields the protein CASRLTSGYEQYF.

The chain uses TRBV5-5 and TRBJ2-3; possibly TRBD2 for D (5 bases). This CDR3 spans 16 amino acids. V was clipped by 3 bases and J by 6 bases, with 20 bases between them. Germline values: CDR1 SGHKS, CDR2 YYEKEE (reference sequence). The CDR3 nucleotides read TGTGCCAGCAGCTCAACCCTCGTTATGACGGGGGATACGCAGTATTTT. Amino acids: CASSSTLVMTGDTQYF.

The chain has TRBV19 and TRBJ2-1, with D uncertain. The CDR3 has 16 amino acids. The germline V and J ends were trimmed by 3 bases and 3 bases, with 15 bases remaining between them. CDR1 is LNHDA and CDR2 is SQIVND in the germline V gene (reference sequence). CDR3 protein: CASSIVGGVNYNEQFF. In DNA form, the CDR3 reads TGTGCCAGTAGTATTGTTGGCGGCGTCAACTACAATGAGCAGTTCTTC. The full variable domain, its missing parts supplied by reference TRBV19 and TRBJ2-1, is DGGITQSPKYLFRKEGQNVTLSCEQNLNHDAMYWYRQDPGQGLRLIYYSQIVNDFQKGDIAEGYSVSREKKESFPLTVTSAQKNPTAFYLCASSIVGGVNYNEQFFGPGTRLTVL.

The CDR3: CASSQGLGQEGETQYF. CDR3 coding DNA: TGCGCCAGCAGCCAAGGTCTGGGACAGGAGGGAGAGACCCAGTACTTC. The chain joins TRBV4-1 to TRBJ2-5; 8 bases are shared with TRBD1. The CDR3 is 16 amino acids. Unmatched junction bases numbered 8, after V lost 1 base and J lost 4 bases. The germline V gene encodes CDR1 MGHRA and CDR2 YSYEKL.

The chain couples TRBV2 to TRBJ1-6; maybe TRBD1 (6 bases). Trimming shortened V by 7 bases and J by 9 bases, and 16 bases separated the two germline ends. The germline CDR1 and CDR2 sequences are SNHLY and FYNNEI. The length of the CDR3 is 14 residues. DNA of the CDR3: TGTGCCAGCACCAGAACAGGGCGTACTTCACCCCTCCACTTT. This sequence encodes CASTRTGRTSPLHF.

The rearrangement links TRBV4-1 to TRBJ2-7; perhaps TRBD2 as D (5 bases). V lost 1 base and J lost 2, with 15 bases in between. The CDR3 is made up of 16 amino acids. The germline CDR1 and CDR2 sequences are MGHRA and YSYEKL. CDR3 region: CASSQVPFGNPYEQYF. The DNA for the CDR3 is TGCGCCAGCAGCCAAGTCCCGTTCGGGAACCCCTACGAGCAGTACTTC.

The chain joins TRBV29-1 to TRBJ1-1, with D maybe TRBD1 (5 bases). CDR1 and CDR2 (germline): SQVTM, ANQGSEA. V was cut by 0 bases and J by 10 bases, with 12 bases left in between. The CDR3 has 12 residues. CDR3 in DNA: TGCAGCGTTGAAGATCTCAGGGAAGGAGCTTTCTTT. Translated: CSVEDLREGAFF.

This clone was picked up a small number of times. The chain links TRBV11-2 to TRBJ2-7; no firm D call. The CDR3 totals 14 residues. Germline V gives CDR1 SGHAT, CDR2 FQNNGV. Trimming left V 0 bases short and J 3 bases short, with 9 bases between. CDR3 sequence: CASSLDLYSYEQYF. The DNA of the CDR3 is TGTGCCAGCAGCTTAGATCTGTACAGCTACGAGCAGTACTTC.

This clone has a single count. The chain has TRBV7-8 and TRBJ1-2; TRBD1 matches 8 bases. V was clipped by 5 bases and J by 6 bases; unmatched bases: 11. Germline CDR1 SGHVS, CDR2 FQNEAQ. The CDR3 covers 15 residues. CDR3 DNA sequence: TGTGCCAGCAGCCGACGAATTACAGGGGGTGATGGCTACACCTTC. Amino acid sequence: CASSRRITGGDGYTF. The variable domain in full, with the rest retrieved from reference TRBV7-8 and TRBJ1-2, is GAGVSQSPRYKVAKRGQDVALRCDPISGHVSLFWYQQALGQGPEFLTYFQNEAQLDKSGLPSDRFFAERPEGSVSTLKIQRTQQEDSAVYLCASSRRITGGDGYTFGSGTRLTVV.

The V and J genes are TRBV10-3 and TRBJ2-1; 8 nucleotides agree with TRBD2. Trimming removed 0 bases from V and 4 bases from J; junction bases left unmatched: 2. This CDR3 spans 15 amino acids. The V gene's germline CDR1 is ENHRY and CDR2 SYGVKD. CDR3 protein: CAISESLAGYNEQFF. The CDR3 DNA sequence: TGTGCCATCAGTGAGTCGTTAGCGGGGTACAATGAGCAGTTCTTC.

This clone was recorded only once. The rearrangement joins TRBV30 to TRBJ1-3; D ambiguous. Germline CDR1 and CDR2: GTSNPN and SVGIG (reference sequence). V lost 0 bases and J lost 0, with 12 bases in between. The CDR3 loop spans 16 amino acids. The chain's CDR3 is CAWSVWGVSSGNTIYF. The CDR3 nucleotides are TGTGCCTGGAGTGTATGGGGAGTTAGCTCTGGAAACACCATATATTTT.